This TCR beta chain came from a study of T cell repertoires in aging, cancer and after chemotherapy. Across the whole study: Pre- and post-chemotherapy samples were paired from glioblastoma patients treated with temozolomide-based therapy. Study-level findings and limits: Loss of evenness, beyond lost richness, contributed to age-related TCR diversity decline in cancer patients. Age-matched healthy donors had significantly more diverse, less clonal blood TCR repertoires than untreated cancer patients.

Peripheral blood genomic DNA, not sorted cells or RNA, was the template. Rearranged V-D-J TRB sequences were amplified with a mixed TRB-A/B primer pool. Via MiXCR, TCRdb re-called the multiplex PCR reads, giving one row per CDR3 protein. The sample records several thousand distinct CDR3 sequences, approximately 49% being singletons. This clonotype was seen a few times. Its antigen is not known. The CDR3 extends over 15 amino acids. J was trimmed by 3 bases and V by 6 bases; bases with no gene match: 6. The germline V gene has CDR1 LNHDA and CDR2 SQIVND (reference sequence). The sequenced material came from blood. The chain uses TRBV19 and TRBJ2-3; 10 nucleotides match TRBD2. This clonotype was obtained from a human donor with a solid tumor. CDR3 region: CASRGLALSTDTQYF. DNA for the CDR3: TGTGCCAGTAGGGGACTAGCGCTTTCAACAGATACGCAGTATTTT. The full variable domain, with the rest looked up from reference TRBV19 and TRBJ2-3, is DGGITQSPKYLFRKEGQNVTLSCEQNLNHDAMYWYRQDPGQGLRLIYYSQIVNDFQKGDIAEGYSVSREKKESFPLTVTSAQKNPTAFYLCASRGLALSTDTQYFGPGTRLTVL.